The text below deals with one T cell receptor beta chain. Its antigen is still unknown. PCR employed 60 Vbeta and 13 Jbeta primers. TCRdb's table, derived via immunoSEQ multiplex PCR, lists solely in-frame clones and lacks some. The sample shows fewer than 200,000 clones, 75% to 90% of them seen only once. Despite likely unrecorded immune exposures, the donors were nominally healthy at the time of sampling. This record belongs to a study of cytomegalovirus exposure and HLA in healthy donors. Findings and caveats of the study: Immune exposure was documented only through CMV serostatus. About 180 TCR beta chains were listed as cytomegalovirus-associated.

The receptor comes from a girl aged 2 to 9 in good health and CMV-seropositive. Sequenced material: PBMCs.

The CDR3, as DNA: TGTGCCTGGAGTGTTGGGACAGAAATGAACACTGAAGCTTTCTTT. Amino acid sequence: CAWSVGTEMNTEAFF. The rearrangement links TRBV30 to TRBJ1-1; 7 bases align to TRBD1. V lost 0 bases, J lost 0 bases, and 4 bases stayed unmatched. The CDR3 contains 15 residues. Per the germline V gene, CDR1 is GTSNPN and CDR2 is SVGIG (reference sequence).